A single sample gave rise to the 7 T cell receptor beta chains below, sequenced in a study of blood T cell repertoires in COVID-19. Assay used: immunoSEQ multiplex PCR; TCRdb lists only in-frame clones, some missing. The sample lists fewer than 250,000 clones, roughly 80% seen once, with around 6.4% in the top ten. Sequencing was performed on peripheral blood. The receptors derive from a woman aged 60-70 years with active or convalescent COVID-19.

V gene TRBV11-3 combines with J gene TRBJ2-3, with TRBD2 identical over 8 bases. V lost 0 bases and J lost 7; bases outside the gene matches: 9. The CDR3 extends over 16 amino acids. Germline CDR1 and CDR2: SGHNT and YENEEA. The CDR3 DNA follows: TGTGCCAGCAGCTTAGATTCGGCGGGAGGACGAAATACGCAGTATTTT. Translation: CASSLDSAGGRNTQYF.

The chain recombines TRBV9 with TRBJ2-7; D is perhaps TRBD2 (5 bases). This CDR3 contains 14 residues. Trimming removed 0 bases from V and 4 bases from J, with 11 bases in between. Germline V gene data show CDR1 as SGDLS and CDR2 as YYNGEE. CDR3: CASSVAQSGYEQYF. The CDR3 DNA reads as TGTGCCAGCAGCGTAGCTCAAAGCGGTTACGAGCAGTACTTC. Looking up the rest from reference TRBV9 and TRBJ2-7 gives the full variable domain: DSGVTQTPKHLITATGQRVTLRCSPRSGDLSVYWYQQSLDQGLQFLIQYYNGEERAKGNILERFSAQQFPDLHSELNLSSLELGDSALYFCASSVAQSGYEQYFGPGTRLTVT.

V and J are TRBV6-6 and TRBJ1-2; D not resolved. CDR3 length: 11 amino acids. Germline assignment: CDR1 MNHNY and CDR2 SVGAGI (reference sequence). The ends were cut back, 8 bases at V and 5 bases at J, with 9 bases in the middle. CDR3 in amino acids: CASFYTYGYTF. The CDR3 DNA reads as TGTGCCAGCTTTTACACGTATGGCTACACCTTC.

V is TRBV5-4 and J is TRBJ1-4; the match to TRBD1 covers 7 bases. The CDR3 consists of 15 residues. CDR1 and CDR2 from the germline V gene are SGHNT and YYREEE (reference sequence). The J segment lost 0 bases and the V segment lost 3 bases, leaving 2 bases of the junction unmatched. The CDR3 DNA reads TGTGCCAGCAGCTGGGACAGATCAACTAATGAAAAACTGTTTTTT. Its translation is CASSWDRSTNEKLFF.

V and J are TRBV5-4 and TRBJ2-5, with TRBD1 identical over 8 bases. Germline V gene lookup returns CDR1 SGHNT and CDR2 YYREEE (reference sequence). The CDR3 runs 14 residues. The junction had 1 base not matched to a gene; V was cut back by 3 bases and J by 0 bases. CDR3 coding DNA: TGTGCCAGCAGCTGGGGACAGGACCAAGAGACCCAGTACTTC. Amino acids: CASSWGQDQETQYF.

The chain combines TRBV19 with TRBJ1-5; the D gene is possibly TRBD1 (6 bases). The CDR3 runs 16 residues. The V gene lost 4 bases and the J gene lost 7 bases, with 20 bases spanning the gap. CDR1 is LNHDA and CDR2 is SQIVND in the germline V gene (reference sequence). The chain's CDR3 is CASSTQTGQRSQPQHF. The CDR3 DNA follows: TGTGCCAGTAGTACACAGACAGGACAACGGAGCCAGCCCCAGCATTTT.

The genes are TRBV12-5 and TRBJ1-1; tentative D call: TRBD1 (6 bases). The germline gives CDR1 LGHNT, CDR2 FRNRAP. Trimming took off 1 base at V and 4 bases at J, with 7 bases between the two ends. This CDR3 region has 13 residues. CDR3: CASGLGGPTEAFF. In DNA, the CDR3 is TGTGCTAGTGGTTTGGGGGGGCCCACTGAAGCTTTCTTT.